This TCR beta chain was identified during a study of T cells in Graves' hyperthyroidism and ophthalmopathy. TCR beta CDR3 regions were amplified from RNA transcripts. In the first-round RT-PCR of the TCR CDR3, the HTBI primer set was used. From the multiplex PCR reads, TCRdb called clonotypes with MiXCR, one entry per CDR3 protein. The table has about 500,000 distinct CDR3 sequences, about 16% seen once. This clonotype was detected many times. Its target is unknown. Study observations and caveats: The blood repertoire included most of the expanded thyroid clonotypes above 0.001.

V shed 2 bases and J shed 5 bases, with 10 bases lying between them. The germline gives CDR1 LGHDT, CDR2 YNNKEL (reference sequence). The CDR3 extends over 13 amino acids. The clonotype was recovered from a woman aged 25 to 39 with Graves' ophthalmopathy. The chain carries TRBV3-1 and TRBJ2-7; D uncertain. Sample: blood. The CDR3 region is CASSQTWADEQYF. In DNA form, the CDR3 reads TGTGCCAGCAGCCAAACCTGGGCTGACGAGCAGTACTTC.